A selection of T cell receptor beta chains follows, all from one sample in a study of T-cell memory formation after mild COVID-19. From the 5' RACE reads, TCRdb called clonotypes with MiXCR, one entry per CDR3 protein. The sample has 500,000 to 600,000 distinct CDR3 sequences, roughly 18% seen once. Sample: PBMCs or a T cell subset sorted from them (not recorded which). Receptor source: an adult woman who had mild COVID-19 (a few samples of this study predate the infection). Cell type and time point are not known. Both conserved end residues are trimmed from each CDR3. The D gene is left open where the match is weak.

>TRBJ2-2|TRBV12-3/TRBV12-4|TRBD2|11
ATGGNVAGELF
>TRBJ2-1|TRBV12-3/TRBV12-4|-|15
ASSSPPLAEAPNEQF
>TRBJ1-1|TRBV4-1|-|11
ASSQGRSTEAF
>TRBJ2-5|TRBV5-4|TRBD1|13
ASSPRTGVLETQY
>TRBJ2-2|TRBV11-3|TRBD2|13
AIYSGSGRTGELF
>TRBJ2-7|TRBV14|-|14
ASSPFVGEPEGEQY
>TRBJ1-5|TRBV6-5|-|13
ASSSRQSSNQPQH
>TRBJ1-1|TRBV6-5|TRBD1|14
ASSYGQGRGNTEAF
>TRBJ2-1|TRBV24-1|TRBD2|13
ATSDTRTSGSEQF
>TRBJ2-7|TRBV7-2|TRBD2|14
ASSFGLAGGRYEQY
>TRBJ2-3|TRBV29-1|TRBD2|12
SEGLAGGPDTQY
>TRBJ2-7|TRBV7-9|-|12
ASSSRTDTYEQY
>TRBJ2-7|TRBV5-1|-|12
ASSHLGAWDEQY
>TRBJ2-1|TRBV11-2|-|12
ASRLGVVGNEQF
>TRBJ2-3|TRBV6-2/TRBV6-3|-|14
ASSSMEADSTDTQY
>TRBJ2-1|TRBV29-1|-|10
SVGLSYNEQF
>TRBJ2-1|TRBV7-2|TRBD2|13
ASSLSSGNYNEQF
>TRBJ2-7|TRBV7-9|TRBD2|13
ASSWGPGLADEQY
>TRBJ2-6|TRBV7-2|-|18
ASSLVSGYDSLSGANVLT
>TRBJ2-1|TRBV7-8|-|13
ASSLEWGSYNEQF
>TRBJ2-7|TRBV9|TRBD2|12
ASSLGLGLSEQY
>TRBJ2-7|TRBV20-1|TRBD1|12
SARTGTATYEQY
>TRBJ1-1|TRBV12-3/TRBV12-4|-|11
ASRMTENTEAF
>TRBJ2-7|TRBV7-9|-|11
ASNGRRTYEQY
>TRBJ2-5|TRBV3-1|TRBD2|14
ASSPQAAGGGKTQY
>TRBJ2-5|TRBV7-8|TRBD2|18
ASSLRGVGQGLAGGPTQY
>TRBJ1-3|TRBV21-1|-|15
ASSKKEGLSSGNTIY
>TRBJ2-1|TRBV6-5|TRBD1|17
ASSYSARWGQGARNEQF
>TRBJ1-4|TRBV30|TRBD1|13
AWTSQQGWSEKLF
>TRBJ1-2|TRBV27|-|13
ASSLTRAANYGYT
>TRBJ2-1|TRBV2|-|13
ASSVEGVSYNEQF
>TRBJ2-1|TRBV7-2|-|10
ASSLVFREQF